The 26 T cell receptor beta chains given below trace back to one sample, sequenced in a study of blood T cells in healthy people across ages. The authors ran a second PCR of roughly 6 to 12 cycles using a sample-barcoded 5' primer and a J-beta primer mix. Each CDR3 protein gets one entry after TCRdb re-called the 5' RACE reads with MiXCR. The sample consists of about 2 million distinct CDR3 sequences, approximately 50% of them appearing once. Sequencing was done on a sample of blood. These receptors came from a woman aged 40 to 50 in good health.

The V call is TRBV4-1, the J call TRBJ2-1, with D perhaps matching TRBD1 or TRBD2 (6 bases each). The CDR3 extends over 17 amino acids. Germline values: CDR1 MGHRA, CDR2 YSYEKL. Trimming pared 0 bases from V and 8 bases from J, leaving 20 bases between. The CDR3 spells CASSQDSGAGQLYEQFF. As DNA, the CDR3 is TGCGCCAGCAGCCAAGATTCCGGGGCGGGACAACTGTATGAGCAGTTCTTC.

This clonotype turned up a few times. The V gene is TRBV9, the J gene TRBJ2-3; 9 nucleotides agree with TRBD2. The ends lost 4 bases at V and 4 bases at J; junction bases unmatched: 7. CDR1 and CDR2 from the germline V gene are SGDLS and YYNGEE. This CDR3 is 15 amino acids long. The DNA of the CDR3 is TGTGCCAGCAGCAAAAGGACTAGCGATGCAGATACGCAGTATTTT. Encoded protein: CASSKRTSDADTQYF.

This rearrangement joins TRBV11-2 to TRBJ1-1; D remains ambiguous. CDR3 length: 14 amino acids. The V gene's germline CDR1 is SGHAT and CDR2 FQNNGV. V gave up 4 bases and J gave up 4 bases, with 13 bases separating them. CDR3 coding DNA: TGTGCCAGCAGCTCGCCCGTCTTGGGCACTGAAGCTTTCTTT. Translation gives CASSSPVLGTEAFF.

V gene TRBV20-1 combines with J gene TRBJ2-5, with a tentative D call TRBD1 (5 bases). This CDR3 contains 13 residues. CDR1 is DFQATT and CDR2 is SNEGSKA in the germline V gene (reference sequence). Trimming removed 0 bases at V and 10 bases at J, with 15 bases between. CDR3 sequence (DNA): TGCAGTGCTAGAGATCACTTGGCCAGGGACCAGTACTTC. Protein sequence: CSARDHLARDQYF.

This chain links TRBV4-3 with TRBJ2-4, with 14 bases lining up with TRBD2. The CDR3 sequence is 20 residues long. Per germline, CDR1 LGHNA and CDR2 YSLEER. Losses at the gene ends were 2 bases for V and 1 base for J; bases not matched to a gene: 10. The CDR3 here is CASSQRLGLAGGGAKNIQYF. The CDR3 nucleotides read TGCGCCAGCAGCCAAAGATTAGGACTAGCGGGGGGCGGGGCCAAAAACATTCAGTACTTC.

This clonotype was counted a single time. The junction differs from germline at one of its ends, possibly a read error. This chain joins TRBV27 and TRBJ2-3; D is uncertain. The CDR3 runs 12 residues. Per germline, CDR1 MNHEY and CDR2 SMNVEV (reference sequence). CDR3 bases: TGTGTCAGCAGCAAACTGTCAGATACGCAGTATTTT. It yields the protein CVSSKLSDTQYF.

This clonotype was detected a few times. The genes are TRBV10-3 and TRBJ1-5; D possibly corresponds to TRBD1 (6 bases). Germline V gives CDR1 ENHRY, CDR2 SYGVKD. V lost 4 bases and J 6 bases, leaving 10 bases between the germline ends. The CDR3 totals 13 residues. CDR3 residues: CAISVDRSQPQHF. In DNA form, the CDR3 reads TGTGCCATCAGTGTGGACAGATCTCAGCCCCAGCATTTT.

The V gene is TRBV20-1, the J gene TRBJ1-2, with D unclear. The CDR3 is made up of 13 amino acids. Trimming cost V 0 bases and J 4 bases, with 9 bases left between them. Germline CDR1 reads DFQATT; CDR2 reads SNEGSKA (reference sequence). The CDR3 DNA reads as TGCAGTGCTAGAGATGGGGTCTTCTATGGCTACACCTTC. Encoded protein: CSARDGVFYGYTF.

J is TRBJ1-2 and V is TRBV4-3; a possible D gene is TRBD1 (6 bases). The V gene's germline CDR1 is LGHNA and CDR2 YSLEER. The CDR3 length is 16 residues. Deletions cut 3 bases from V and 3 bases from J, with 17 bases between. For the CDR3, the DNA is TGCGCCAGCAGCCAGTCGGTCGCAGGGGTGGACTATGGCTACACCTTC. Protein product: CASSQSVAGVDYGYTF.

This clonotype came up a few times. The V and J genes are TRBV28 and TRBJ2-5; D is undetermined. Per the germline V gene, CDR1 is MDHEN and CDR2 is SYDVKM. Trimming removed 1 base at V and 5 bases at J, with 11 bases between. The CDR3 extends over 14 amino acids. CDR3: CASSLYPGTETQYF. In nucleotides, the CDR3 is TGTGCCAGCAGTTTATATCCGGGCACGGAGACCCAGTACTTC.

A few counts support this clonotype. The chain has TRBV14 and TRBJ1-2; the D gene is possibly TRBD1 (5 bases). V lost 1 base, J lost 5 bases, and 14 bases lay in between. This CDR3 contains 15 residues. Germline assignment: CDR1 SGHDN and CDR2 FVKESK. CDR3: CASSQVAGNTYGYTF. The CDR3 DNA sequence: TGTGCCAGCAGCCAAGTGGCAGGGAACACATATGGCTACACCTTC.

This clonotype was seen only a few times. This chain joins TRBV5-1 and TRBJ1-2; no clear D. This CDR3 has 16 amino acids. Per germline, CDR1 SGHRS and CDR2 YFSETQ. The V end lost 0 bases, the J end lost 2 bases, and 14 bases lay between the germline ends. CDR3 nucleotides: TGCGCCAGCAGCTTGGTCGCCACCTTCCCCAACTATGGCTACACCTTC. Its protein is CASSLVATFPNYGYTF. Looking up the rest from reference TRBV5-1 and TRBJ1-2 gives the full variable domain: KAGVTQTPRYLIKTRGQQVTLSCSPISGHRSVSWYQQTPGQGLQFLFEYFSETQRNKGNFPGRFSGRQFSNSRSEMNVSTLELGDSALYLCASSLVATFPNYGYTFGSGTRLTVV.

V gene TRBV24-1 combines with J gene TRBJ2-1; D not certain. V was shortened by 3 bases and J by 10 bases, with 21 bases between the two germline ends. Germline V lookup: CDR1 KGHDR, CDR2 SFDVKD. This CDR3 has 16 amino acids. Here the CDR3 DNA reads TGTGCCACCAGTGATCCCCTTGTCGGCGGAGCAATGGAGCAGTTCTTC. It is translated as CATSDPLVGGAMEQFF.

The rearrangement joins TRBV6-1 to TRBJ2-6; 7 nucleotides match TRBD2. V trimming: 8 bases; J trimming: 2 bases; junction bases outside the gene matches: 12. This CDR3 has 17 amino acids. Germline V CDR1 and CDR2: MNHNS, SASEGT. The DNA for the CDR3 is TGTGCCAGCGGGTCCCCTCGGGGGGTTGCTGGGGCCAACGTCCTGACTTTC. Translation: CASGSPRGVAGANVLTF.

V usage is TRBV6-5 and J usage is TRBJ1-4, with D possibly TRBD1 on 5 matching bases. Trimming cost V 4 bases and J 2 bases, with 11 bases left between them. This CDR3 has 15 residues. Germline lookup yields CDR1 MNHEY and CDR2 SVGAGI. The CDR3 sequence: CASSSLGGTNEKLFF. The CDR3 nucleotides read TGTGCCAGCAGTTCGCTGGGGGGGACTAATGAAAAACTGTTTTTT.

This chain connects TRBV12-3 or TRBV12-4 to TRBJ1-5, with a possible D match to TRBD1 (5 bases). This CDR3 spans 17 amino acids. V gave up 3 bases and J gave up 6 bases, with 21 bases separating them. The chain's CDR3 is CASSFVREVEGGQPQHF. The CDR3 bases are TGTGCCAGCAGTTTCGTCAGGGAAGTTGAAGGAGGTCAGCCCCAGCATTTT.

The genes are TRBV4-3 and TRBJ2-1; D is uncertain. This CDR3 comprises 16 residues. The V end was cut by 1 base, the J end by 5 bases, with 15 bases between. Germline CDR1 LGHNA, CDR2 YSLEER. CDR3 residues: CASSQVRKNKHNEQFF. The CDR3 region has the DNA TGCGCCAGCAGCCAAGTCCGGAAAAACAAGCACAATGAGCAGTTCTTC.

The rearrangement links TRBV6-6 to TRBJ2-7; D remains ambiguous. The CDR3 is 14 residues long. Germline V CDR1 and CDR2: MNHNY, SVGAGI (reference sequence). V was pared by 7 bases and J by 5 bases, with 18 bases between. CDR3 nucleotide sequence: TGTGCCAGCATCGGCGCGCGGCCCGCAAACGAGCAGTACTTC. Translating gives CASIGARPANEQYF.

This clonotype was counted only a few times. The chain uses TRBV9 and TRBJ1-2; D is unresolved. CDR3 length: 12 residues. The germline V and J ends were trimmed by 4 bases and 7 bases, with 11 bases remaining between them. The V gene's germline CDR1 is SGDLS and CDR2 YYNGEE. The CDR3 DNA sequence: TGTGCCAGCAGCACAACTTGGGGTGGCTACACCTTC. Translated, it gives CASSTTWGGYTF.

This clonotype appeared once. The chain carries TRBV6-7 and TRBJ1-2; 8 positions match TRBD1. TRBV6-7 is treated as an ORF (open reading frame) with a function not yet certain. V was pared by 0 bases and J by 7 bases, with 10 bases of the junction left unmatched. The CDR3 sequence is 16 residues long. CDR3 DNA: TGTGCCAGCAGTTACTCCGGGACAGGACTTCTATGTGGCTACACCTTC. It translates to CASSYSGTGLLCGYTF.

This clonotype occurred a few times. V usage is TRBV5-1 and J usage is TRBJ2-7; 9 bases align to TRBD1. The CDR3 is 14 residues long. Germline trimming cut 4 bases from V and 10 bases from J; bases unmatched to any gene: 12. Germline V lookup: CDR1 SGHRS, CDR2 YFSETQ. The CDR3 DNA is TGCGCCAGCAGCCCTGGGACAGGGAGGATGTGTCAGTACTTC. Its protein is CASSPGTGRMCQYF. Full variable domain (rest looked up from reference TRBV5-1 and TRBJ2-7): KAGVTQTPRYLIKTRGQQVTLSCSPISGHRSVSWYQQTPGQGLQFLFEYFSETQRNKGNFPGRFSGRQFSNSRSEMNVSTLELGDSALYLCASSPGTGRMCQYFGPGTRLTVT.

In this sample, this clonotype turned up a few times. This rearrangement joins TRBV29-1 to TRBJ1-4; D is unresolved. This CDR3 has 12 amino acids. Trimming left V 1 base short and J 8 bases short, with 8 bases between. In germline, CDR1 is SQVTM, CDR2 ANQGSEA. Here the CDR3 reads CSVEVGREKLFF. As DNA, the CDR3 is TGCAGCGTTGAAGTTGGGAGGGAAAAACTGTTTTTT.

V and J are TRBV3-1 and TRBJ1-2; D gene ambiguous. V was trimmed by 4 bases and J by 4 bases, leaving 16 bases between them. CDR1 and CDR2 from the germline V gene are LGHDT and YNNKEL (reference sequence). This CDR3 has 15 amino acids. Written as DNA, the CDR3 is TGTGCCAGCAGCCTTCGTCCCCCCGCGGGCTATGGCTACACCTTC. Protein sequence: CASSLRPPAGYGYTF. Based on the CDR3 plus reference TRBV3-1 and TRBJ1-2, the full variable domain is DTAVSQTPKYLVTQMGNDKSIKCEQNLGHDTMYWYKQDSKKFLKIMFSYNNKELIINETVPNRFSPKSPDKAHLNLHINSLELGDSAVYFCASSLRPPAGYGYTFGSGTRLTVV.

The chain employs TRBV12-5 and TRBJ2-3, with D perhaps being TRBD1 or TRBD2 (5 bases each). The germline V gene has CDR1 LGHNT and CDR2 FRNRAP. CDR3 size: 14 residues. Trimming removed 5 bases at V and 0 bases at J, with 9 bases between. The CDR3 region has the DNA TGTGCTAGTGGTGTGGGGGAAAGCACAGATACGCAGTATTTT. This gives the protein CASGVGESTDTQYF.

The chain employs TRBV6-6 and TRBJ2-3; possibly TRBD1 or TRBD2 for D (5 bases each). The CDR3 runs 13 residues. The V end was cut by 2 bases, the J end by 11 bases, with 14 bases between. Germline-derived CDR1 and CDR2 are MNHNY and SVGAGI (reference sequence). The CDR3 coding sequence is TGTGCCAGCAGTTACGACATCCGGGACCTGCAGTATTTT. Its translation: CASSYDIRDLQYF.

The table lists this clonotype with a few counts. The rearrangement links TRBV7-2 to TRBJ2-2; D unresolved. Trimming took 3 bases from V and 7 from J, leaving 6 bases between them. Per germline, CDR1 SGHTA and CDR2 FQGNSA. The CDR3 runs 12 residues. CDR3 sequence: CASSFVLGELFF. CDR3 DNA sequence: TGTGCCAGCAGCTTTGTCCTCGGGGAGCTGTTTTTT.